This T cell receptor (beta chain) comes out of a study of blood T cell repertoires in COVID-19. As processed by the authors: How many nucleated cells were present was estimated from reference gene primer amplification. Sequencing used immunoSEQ multiplex PCR; TCRdb keeps in-frame clones, though not all of them. The D gene and trimming were derived from the DNA, and the V and J assignments and clone size from that table. The sample includes fewer than 250,000 clones, roughly 86% seen only once; the top ten take around 2.6%. J gave up 0 bases and V 3 bases, and 18 bases lay outside the gene matches. The CDR3 contains 20 residues. Germline V gene lookup returns CDR1 SGDLS and CDR2 YYNGEE.

The source of this sequence is a woman aged 25 to 39 with acute COVID-19. The source material was PBMCs or T cells enriched from blood (not recorded which). This sequence joins TRBV9 and TRBJ1-1; 9 bases map to TRBD1. CDR3 amino acids: CASSANEGTGHLRLNTEAFF. The CDR3 DNA is TGTGCCAGCAGCGCAAATGAGGGGACAGGGCACCTAAGGCTGAACACTGAAGCTTTCTTT.